The sequence of this T cell receptor beta chain was determined in a study of blood T cell repertoires in COVID-19. The CDR3 is 14 residues long. J was trimmed by 6 bases and V by 2 bases; bases with no gene match: 0. CDR1 is SGDLS and CDR2 is YYNGEE in the germline V gene. Methods used by the authors: Nucleated cell number was recorded as an estimate derived from reference gene primer amplification. Sequencing used immunoSEQ multiplex PCR; TCRdb keeps in-frame clones, though not all of them. V and J calls plus clone size are reproduced from that table; the DNA served to infer D and trimming. The sample yields around 250,000 clones, roughly nine tenths seen once.

Source material: PBMCs or T cells enriched from blood (not recorded which). The sequence was obtained from a human donor in a cohort exposed to, infected with or recovered from COVID-19 (not recorded which). The donor label of this sample is uncertain. The gene calls are TRBV9 and TRBJ1-4, with TRBD1 matching 11 bases. The CDR3 DNA follows: TGTGCCAGCAGCGTGGGACAGGGGGATGAAAAACTGTTTTTT. Amino acid sequence: CASSVGQGDEKLFF. Filled out from reference TRBV9 and TRBJ1-4, the complete variable domain reads DSGVTQTPKHLITATGQRVTLRCSPRSGDLSVYWYQQSLDQGLQFLIQYYNGEERAKGNILERFSAQQFPDLHSELNLSSLELGDSALYFCASSVGQGDEKLFFGSGTQLSVL.